This T cell receptor (beta chain) is from a study of shared clonotypes between healthy human individuals. Using immunoSEQ multiplex PCR, the repertoire was profiled, and TCRdb retains in-frame clones only, with some absent. The sample lists 2 million to 3 million clones; 93% were seen once. V trimming: 7 bases; J trimming: 5 bases; junction bases outside the gene matches: 7. The CDR3 contains 14 residues. Germline V lookup: CDR1 MNHEY, CDR2 SVGAGI. A split of CD4+ cells into CD45RA+ naive and CD45RA-negative memory subsets was performed. The TCR sequence derives from a man between 18 and 29 years old in good health. Some clones in this sample may be carry-over from other donors' samples. Sequenced sample: naive CD4+ T cells from PBMCs. Documented subset: CD45RA+ positively selected. The chain employs TRBV6-5 and TRBJ2-1; TRBD2 matches 8 bases. This CDR3 reads CASMGREAHNEQFF. The DNA for the CDR3 is TGTGCCAGCATGGGGCGGGAGGCCCACAATGAGCAGTTCTTC.